This TCR beta chain was identified during a study of blood T cell repertoires in COVID-19 (dated by TCRdb to the early 2020s). Describing the broader study: Collaborator samples came from the United States, Italy and Spain and covered acute and convalescent phases of COVID-19. The samples were drawn from the first 160 participants of the ongoing ImmuneRACE study and from over a thousand subjects provided by 6 global collaborators. Where available, HLA class I and class II types were taken from metadata supplied by the sample provider and were not determined by assay-based typing. The dataset comprised deeply sampled blood TCRbeta repertoires from subjects exposed to, actively infected with, or recovered from COVID-19. Sample metadata almost always included a de-identified subject ID, COVID-19 status, age in years and sex. A freely available public database, intended as a resource for researchers studying the immune response to SARS-CoV-2, is where the repertoires were released. The prospective study material was composed of cDNA or gDNA derived from T cells, B-cell-depleted T cells, or PBMCs. The investigation overall reported the following: The quantity of clinical and demographic metadata differed by source and by participant and was supplied without curation.

TCRbeta CDR3 regions were amplified from genomic DNA using the immunoSEQ Assay, a bias-controlled multiplex PCR. On the study's bioinformatics: Within the assay, amplification of reference gene primers was used to estimate how many nucleated cells each sample contained. To quantify the absolute abundance of each unique TCRbeta CDR3 rearrangement, sequence reads were collapsed and filtered. Productive Simpson clonality was computed per sample as the square root of Simpson's diversity index over productive rearrangements. TCRdb retrieved this table from immuneACCESS and kept in-frame rearrangements only. Not all clones are present; in checked studies, unresolved V genes account for under half, and no reason is known for the remainder. V, J and clone size reflect that table, while D and trimming were determined from the DNA. The sample contains some 110,000 clones, approximately 80% of them found a single time. The ten largest clones take up around 2.5% of the sample.

V is reduced by 4 bases and J by 4 bases, leaving a spacing of 18 bases between them. The CDR3 covers 16 residues, taking in both the cysteine and the phenylalanine. Left in the record is the CDR3 DNA by itself, 48 bases read in frame from the first base. Looking up the germline V gene yields CDR1 KGHDR and CDR2 SFDVKD. Worth noting for this clone: There is no known antigen for this receptor. No base quality values were provided; no much bigger clone lies one nucleotide off.

Whole blood was collected in K2EDTA tubes by collaborating institutions according to the institutions' own protocols. For TCRbeta analysis, collaborators shipped samples as frozen whole blood, isolated PBMCs, or DNA extracted from either of those sample types. Sequenced material: peripheral blood. The receptor comes from a man aged 50-60 years with acute or convalescent COVID-19. The chain is encoded by TRBV24-1 joined to TRBJ1-2, with TRBD1 as a weak D call on 6 bases. CDR3 region: CATSDLGGEGPYGYTF. The DNA sequence is as follows: TGTGCCACCAGTGACTTAGGGGGAGAGGGCCCCTATGGCTACACCTTC.